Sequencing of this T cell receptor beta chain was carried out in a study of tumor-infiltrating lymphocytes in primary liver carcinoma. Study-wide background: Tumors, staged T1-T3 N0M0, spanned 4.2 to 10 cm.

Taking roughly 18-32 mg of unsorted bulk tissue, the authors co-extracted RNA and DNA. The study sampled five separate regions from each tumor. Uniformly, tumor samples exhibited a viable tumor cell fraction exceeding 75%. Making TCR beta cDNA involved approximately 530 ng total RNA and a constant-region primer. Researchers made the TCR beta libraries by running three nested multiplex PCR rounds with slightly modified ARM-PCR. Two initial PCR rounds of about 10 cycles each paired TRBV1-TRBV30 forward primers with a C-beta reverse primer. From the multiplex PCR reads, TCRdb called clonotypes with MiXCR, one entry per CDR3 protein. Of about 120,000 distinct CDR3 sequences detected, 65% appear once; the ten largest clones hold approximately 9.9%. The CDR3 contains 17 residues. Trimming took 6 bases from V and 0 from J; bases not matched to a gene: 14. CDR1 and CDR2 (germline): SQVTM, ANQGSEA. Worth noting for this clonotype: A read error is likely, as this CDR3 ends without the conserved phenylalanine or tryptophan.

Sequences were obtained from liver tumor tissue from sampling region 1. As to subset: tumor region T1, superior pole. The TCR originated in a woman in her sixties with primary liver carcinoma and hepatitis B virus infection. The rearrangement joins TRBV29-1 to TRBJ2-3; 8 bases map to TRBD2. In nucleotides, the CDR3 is TGCAGCGTGAAGAGGGATGGCGGGAGGTACAGCACAGATACGCAGTATTAT. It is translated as CSVKRDGGRYSTDTQYY.